Listed below are T cell receptor beta chains from one sample, sequenced in a study of cytomegalovirus exposure and HLA in healthy donors. The assay was immunoSEQ multiplex PCR, and TCRdb's table has in-frame clones only and misses some. The sample carries about 160,000 clones, about 88% recorded once. The sequenced material came from PBMCs. All receptors come from a man aged 18 to 29 in good health and CMV-seronegative. CDR3s include the opening cysteine and the closing phenylalanine or tryptophan. Each record gives: clone size, J gene, V gene, D gene, CDR3 DNA, CDR3 protein. A D gene is named only where the DNA matches it firmly. A row's size may be missing; if present it is once, few, many or a size class.

few	TRBJ1-2	TRBV6-5	.	TGTGCCAGCAGTCCCGACATAAACTATGGCTACACCTTC	CASSPDINYGYTF
.	TRBJ2-1	TRBV14	TRBD2	TGTGCCAGCAGCCAGCACCTAGCGGCTAGCTCCTACAATGAGCAGTTCTTC	CASSQHLAASSYNEQFF
.	TRBJ1-2	TRBV10-3	TRBD1	TGTGCCATCAGTGAGCCGGGACAGGGGGATGGCTACACCTTC	CAISEPGQGDGYTF
.	TRBJ1-2	TRBV28	TRBD1	TGTGCCAGCAGGTCGACAGGGGGTGACAGAAACTATGGCTACACCTTC	CASRSTGGDRNYGYTF
.	TRBJ2-7	TRBV7-9	TRBD2	TGTGCCAGCAGGGTAGGACTAGCAGGGGAGCAGTACTTC	CASRVGLAGEQYF
once	TRBJ2-1	TRBV5-1	.	TGCGCCAGCAGCTTTAGGACAAGCCTATACAATGAGCAGTTCTTC	CASSFRTSLYNEQFF
.	TRBJ1-1	TRBV7-7	.	TGTGCTAGCAGCTTAACAGAGAACACTGAAGCTTTCTTT	CASSLTENTEAFF
.	TRBJ2-3	TRBV10-3	TRBD2	TGTGCCATCGGGCTAGCGGAAGGGGATACGCAGTATTTT	CAIGLAEGDTQYF
.	TRBJ1-1	TRBV27	TRBD1	TGTGCCAGCAGGCCGAAACAGGGGGCGAGGACTTTCTTT	CASRPKQGARTFF
.	TRBJ1-1	TRBV6-5	.	TGTGCCAGCAGTCCTGGACAGTTGTCTAGGGGTGAAGCTTTCTTT	CASSPGQLSRGEAFF
.	TRBJ1-1	TRBV30	TRBD1	TGTGCCTGGTGGACAGGGGAGGGCACTGAAGCTTTCTTT	CAWWTGEGTEAFF
.	TRBJ2-3	TRBV28	.	TGTGCCAGCAGTTTTCAGGGCACAGATACGCAGTATTTT	CASSFQGTDTQYF
few	TRBJ2-7	TRBV28	.	TGTGCCAGCAGTTTAACAGGGAACTCCGGCGAGCAGTACTTC	CASSLTGNSGEQYF
.	TRBJ1-4	TRBV28	.	TGTGCCAGCAGTTTAGGGGGCTCGACTAATGAAAAACTGTTTTTT	CASSLGGSTNEKLFF
.	TRBJ2-1	TRBV5-1	.	TGCGCCAGCAGCCCCCAGGGGAGCACCTACAATGAGCAGTTCTTC	CASSPQGSTYNEQFF
.	TRBJ1-2	TRBV23-1	.	TGCGCCAGCAGTCAACCAACTAGGGATGGCTACACCTTC	CASSQPTRDGYTF
once	TRBJ1-6	TRBV6-5	.	TGTGCCAGCAGTTACGGTTCCAGGGGTAATTCACCCCTCCACTTT	CASSYGSRGNSPLHF
.	TRBJ2-7	TRBV13	.	TGTGCCAGCAGCAATACGGGTTACTACGAGCAGTACTTC	CASSNTGYYEQYF
.	TRBJ1-4	TRBV28	.	TGTGCCAGCAGTTTACCGGCCCTAGGAAAACTGTTTTTT	CASSLPALGKLFF
.	TRBJ2-3	TRBV5-1	TRBD1	TGCGCCAGCAGCTTGGAACCGGGGGACAGGGGGCCCGATACGCAGTATTTT	CASSLEPGDRGPDTQYF
.	TRBJ1-1	TRBV18	.	TGTGCCAGCTCACCCCGTGGAGGGACAGCTTTCTTT	CASSPRGGTAFF
.	TRBJ1-2	TRBV7-2	TRBD1	TGTGCCAGCAGCACCCGGACAGGGGATGGCTACACCTTC	CASSTRTGDGYTF
.	TRBJ1-3	TRBV6-6	.	TGTGCCAGCAGATACGTGGGGGCTGACACCATATATTTT	CASRYVGADTIYF
.	TRBJ1-2	TRBV2	TRBD1	TGTGCCAGCACACAGGGGAGTGAGAATGGCTACACCTTC	CASTQGSENGYTF
.	TRBJ2-5	TRBV7-9	TRBD1	TGTGCCAGCAGCCCCGGGACAGGGGAGACCCAGTACTTC	CASSPGTGETQYF
.	TRBJ1-2	TRBV11-2	TRBD1	TGTGCCAGCAGCAAGGGACAGGCGTATGGCTACACCTTC	CASSKGQAYGYTF
once	TRBJ2-3	TRBV5-1	.	TGCGCCAGCAGCTTTTCAGGGCCCACAGATACGCAGTATTTT	CASSFSGPTDTQYF
once	TRBJ2-5	TRBV5-1	.	TGCGCCAGCAGCTTGGCCAGGGCGTACCAAGAGACCCAGTACTTC	CASSLARAYQETQYF
once	TRBJ2-1	TRBV2	.	TGTGCCAGCAGAGAAACGGCCACGAGACTAGACAATGAGCAGTTCTTC	CASRETATRLDNEQFF
.	TRBJ2-2	TRBV4-1	TRBD1	TGCGCCAGCAGCCAAGAAGGACAGGGGGTCCCTCGGAACACCGGGGAGCTGTTTTTT	CASSQEGQGVPRNTGELFF
.	TRBJ1-1	TRBV4-1	TRBD1	TGCGCCAGCAGCCACGCGACAGGGGTCCGAACTGAAGCTTTCTTT	CASSHATGVRTEAFF
.	TRBJ1-1	TRBV5-1	.	TGCGCCAGCAGCTCCGAACGGGCAGGGCCTAACACTGAAGCTTTCTTT	CASSSERAGPNTEAFF
.	TRBJ2-1	TRBV19	.	TGTGCCGCCCGGGACAAACACAATGAGCAGTTCTTC	CAARDKHNEQFF
.	TRBJ2-2	TRBV10-2	TRBD2	TGCGCCAGCAGTGAAAGGCAGGGAGGGCCCGGGGAGCTGTTTTTT	CASSERQGGPGELFF
.	TRBJ2-1	TRBV19	TRBD2	TGTGCCAGTAGTATCCGTAGCGGGGGGGCAACTGAGCAGTTCTTC	CASSIRSGGATEQFF
.	TRBJ2-7	TRBV13	TRBD1	TGTGCCAGCAGCTTAGGGACCGGGACAGGGCCCTACGAGCAGTACTTC	CASSLGTGTGPYEQYF
.	TRBJ2-2	TRBV11-3	.	TGTGCCAGCAGCTTAGACAGGGCCGGGGAGCTGTTTTTT	CASSLDRAGELFF
.	TRBJ1-5	TRBV5-1	.	TGCGCCAGCAGCTTGGAAGGCAGGAATCAGCCCCAGCATTTT	CASSLEGRNQPQHF
.	TRBJ1-2	TRBV6-1	.	TGTGCCAGCGATCCTCCGGGATATAACTATGGCTACACCTTC	CASDPPGYNYGYTF
.	TRBJ1-2	TRBV5-1	.	TGCGCCAGCAGCTTGGGGGACACCCCTGGCTACACCTTC	CASSLGDTPGYTF
.	TRBJ2-7	TRBV4-1	.	TGCGCCAGCAGCCATTTGACAGGCTCCTACGAGCAGTACTTC	CASSHLTGSYEQYF
.	TRBJ2-5	TRBV15	.	TGTGCCACCAGCAGAGGACTGACCCAAGAGACCCAGTACTTC	CATSRGLTQETQYF
.	TRBJ2-1	TRBV12-5	.	TGTGCTAGTGGTTTTTCCCTCACTGATACCTTCGTAGGGGCAAATGAGCAGTTCTTC	CASGFSLTDTFVGANEQFF
.	TRBJ1-2	TRBV5-1	TRBD1	TGCGCCAGCAGCAGGACAGGGGAACTAGAAGGCTACACCTTC	CASSRTGELEGYTF
.	TRBJ1-2	TRBV9	.	TGTGCCAGCAGCGGGAGCACAGGGCGGGCTAACTATGGCTACACCTTC	CASSGSTGRANYGYTF
.	TRBJ2-3	TRBV10-2	.	TGCGCCTCCTCCCTGGGGCGCAGCACAGATACGCAGTATTTT	CASSLGRSTDTQYF
.	TRBJ1-4	TRBV6-6	TRBD1	TGTGCCAGCACCCCTCTGGGACAGTCTAATGAAAAACTGTTTTTT	CASTPLGQSNEKLFF
.	TRBJ2-1	TRBV10-2	.	TGCGCCAGCAGTGTAAGGAGCTCCTACAATGAGCAGTTCTTC	CASSVRSSYNEQFF
.	TRBJ2-7	TRBV29-1	.	TGCAGCGTTGCAAGGGGATCCTACGAGCAGTACTTC	CSVARGSYEQYF
.	TRBJ1-4	TRBV9	.	TGTGCCAGCAGCGTAGGCAGGGAGGTAAACGAAAAACTGTTTTTT	CASSVGREVNEKLFF
.	TRBJ2-2	TRBV11-2	.	TGTGCCAGCAGCTCTATCACAGGAGTGAACACCGGGGAGCTGTTTTTT	CASSSITGVNTGELFF
.	TRBJ1-5	TRBV10-2	.	TGCGCCAGCAGTCATGACAGCGATAGCAATCAGCCCCAGCATTTT	CASSHDSDSNQPQHF
.	TRBJ1-6	TRBV19	.	TGTGCCAGTAGTAAGGCCCATCAGCAGGCTTATAATTCACCCCTCCACTTT	CASSKAHQQAYNSPLHF
.	TRBJ2-2	TRBV5-4	TRBD1	TGTGCCAGCAGAGTTTTCCACAACAGGGGGCTTTTGGGCACCGGGGAGCTGTTTTTT	CASRVFHNRGLLGTGELFF
.	TRBJ2-5	TRBV4-1	TRBD1	TGCGCCAGCAGCCGCCCGGACAGGTTATCAGAGACCCAGTACTTC	CASSRPDRLSETQYF
.	TRBJ2-7	TRBV29-1	TRBD1	TGCAGCGTGCCGGGACAGGGCTCCTACGAGCAGTACTTC	CSVPGQGSYEQYF
.	TRBJ1-1	TRBV6-5	.	TGTGCCAGCAGCCTCGACAGTTACACTGAAGCTTTCTTT	CASSLDSYTEAFF